Below are 7 T cell receptor beta chains sequenced from a single sample in a study of cytomegalovirus exposure and HLA in healthy donors. Both 60 Vbeta primers and 13 Jbeta primers went into the PCR. Generated by immunoSEQ multiplex PCR, the TCRdb table keeps only in-frame clones and is missing some. Among approximately 58,000 clones listed, 65% to 90% were seen once. The sequencing sample was made of PBMCs. Receptors were obtained from a young man in good health and CMV-seronegative.

This clone was observed once. The chain has TRBV12-5 and TRBJ2-2; the D is unclear. Trimming stripped 0 bases from V and 7 bases from J, with 12 bases between. The CDR3 extends over 15 amino acids. Germline CDR1 reads LGHNT; CDR2 reads FRNRAP. The CDR3 DNA follows: TGTGCTAGTGGTTTGGTACCGGAGCGTTTCGGGGAGCTGTTTTTT. It codes for CASGLVPERFGELFF.

The V call is TRBV5-4, the J call TRBJ2-2, with 8 bases that match TRBD2. The CDR3 is 15 residues long. Losses at the gene ends were 5 bases for V and 1 base for J; bases not matched to a gene: 4. The germline V gene encodes CDR1 SGHNT and CDR2 YYREEE (reference sequence). CDR3 DNA sequence: TGTGCCAGCAGTCGGGGGGGAATGAACACCGGGGAGCTGTTTTTT. This encodes CASSRGGMNTGELFF.

The V and J genes are TRBV15 and TRBJ1-1; D gene ambiguous. Germline lookup yields CDR1 LNHNV and CDR2 YYDKDF (reference sequence). The CDR3 sequence is 14 residues long. V dropped 0 bases and J dropped 6 bases, with 11 bases sitting between them. CDR3 nucleotide sequence: TGTGCCACCAGCAGAGAATTAGGGAGGTCTGAAGCTTTCTTT. Translated: CATSRELGRSEAFF.

The chain has TRBV19 and TRBJ1-2, with a possible D match to TRBD1 (6 bases). The germline V and J ends were trimmed by 3 bases and 0 bases, with 14 bases remaining between them. Germline-derived CDR1 and CDR2 are LNHDA and SQIVND (reference sequence). This CDR3 has 16 amino acids. For the CDR3, the DNA is TGTGCCAGTAGTATTGGCAGGGGTGATCCTAACTATGGCTACACCTTC. It translates to CASSIGRGDPNYGYTF. Based on the CDR3 plus reference TRBV19 and TRBJ1-2, the full variable domain is DGGITQSPKYLFRKEGQNVTLSCEQNLNHDAMYWYRQDPGQGLRLIYYSQIVNDFQKGDIAEGYSVSREKKESFPLTVTSAQKNPTAFYLCASSIGRGDPNYGYTFGSGTRLTVV.

The chain couples TRBV4-3 to TRBJ2-1; D is unclear. Germline V lookup: CDR1 LGHNA, CDR2 YSLEER. The ends were cut back, 0 bases at V and 11 bases at J, with 8 bases in the middle. The CDR3 length is 12 residues. In nucleotides, the CDR3 is TGCGCCAGCAGCCAAGATCAGAACCAGCAGTTCTTC. It encodes CASSQDQNQQFF.

This clone was seen only once. The J gene is TRBJ1-6, the V gene TRBV27; the D is unclear. Germline lookup yields CDR1 MNHEY and CDR2 SMNVEV (reference sequence). CDR3 length equals 13 residues. V was trimmed by 2 bases and J by 8 bases, leaving 7 bases between them. The CDR3 DNA reads TGTGCCAGCAGTTTACGGACTTATTCACCCCTCCACTTT. It translates to CASSLRTYSPLHF.

The rearrangement joins TRBV5-5 to TRBJ1-2, with TRBD1 matching over 10 bases. Germline CDR1 is SGHKS and CDR2 is YYEKEE (reference sequence). This CDR3 region has 14 residues. The V and J ends lost 4 bases and 5 bases, in that order; junction bases with no gene match: 5. As DNA, the CDR3 is TGTGCCAGCAGCGGGACAGGGGCGCGGTATGGCTACACCTTC. Translated: CASSGTGARYGYTF.